The sequence of this T cell receptor (beta chain) was determined in a study of early T cells in non-severe SARS-CoV-2 infection (dated by TCRdb to the early 2020s). Regarding the research as a whole: Bulk RNA from unsorted whole blood was used for TCR sequencing, so alpha and beta chains could not be paired. What the authors observed across the whole study: Matching against VDJdb was skewed toward anti-spike CD8 responses, likely underestimated virus-specific expansions, and missed private and CD4 specificities.

The library was prepared using 5' RACE. TCRdb shows the sequencer as NextSeq 500. The TCR library protocol attached unique molecular identifiers to individual cDNA molecules to correct for sequencing error and PCR bias. Sequencing covered both TCR alpha and beta chains, and within each sample the abundances of alpha and beta sequences were tightly co-correlated. In the source study's methods: Decombinator V4 was used to annotate the V gene, J gene and CDR3 of the TCR sequences. Expanded TCRs were defined as changing significantly between any two time points under a Poisson model with p below 0.0001. TCR abundances were normalised to the total number of TCRs sequenced per sample and were expressed as counts per million. VDJdb, accessed on 1 November 2021, was searched for TCRs annotated for CMV, EBV and SARS-CoV-2, and TCRs annotated for more than one antigen were excluded. TCRdb redid the processing of the public reads, applying fastp at Q25 and MiXCR, and retained in-frame beta chains. Each CDR3 protein appears once, grouped with its most common genes and DNA. TCRdb's processing, not the authors', yielded these V and J calls. This sample holds roughly 71,000 distinct CDR3 sequences; about 13% were observed only once. The ten most abundant clones make up around 4.8% of the sample.

A case-control design nested within a healthcare worker cohort in London, UK, was used, with weekly nasopharyngeal swab PCR tests and blood sampling performed. Healthcare workers were recruited between 23 and 31 March 2020, during the week of the UK lockdown, and were followed weekly for up to 16 weeks. Note on this clonotype: Its binding antigen is unknown. No base qualities exist here, and no much larger clone lies one base off it.

This sequence was found in an adult who was a healthcare worker with PCR-confirmed SARS-CoV-2 infection or an uninfected control (not recorded which). The sequencing input was whole blood.

The CDR3 in this case is CASSFVNLETQYF. The nucleotides are TGTGCCAGCAGCTTTGTTAACTTGGAGACCCAGTACTTC. The receptor chain draws on TRBV11-2 and TRBJ2-5; no D gene can be assigned with confidence. Spanning cysteine to phenylalanine, the CDR3 consists of 13 amino acids. Only CDR3 DNA is held: 39 bases, read in frame from base 1. The germline V gene supplies CDR1 SGHAT and CDR2 FQNNGV. The junction carries 10 bases between V and J, which are trimmed by 3 bases and 5 bases respectively.